This is a list of T cell receptor beta chains from one sample in a study of T-cell memory formation after mild COVID-19. TCRdb passed the 5' RACE reads through MiXCR, listing each CDR3 protein once. The sample contains over 120,000 distinct CDR3 sequences, roughly 21% of which appear only once. The sequencing input was PBMCs or a T cell subset sorted from them (not recorded which). These receptors originate from an adult woman who had mild COVID-19 (a few samples of this study predate the infection). Cell type and time point are not known. Each CDR3 is given with its conserved first and last residue. The D gene is left open where the match is weak. Clone size is not always given. Where it is, it says once, few, many or a class for expanded clones.

-	-	14	TRBV12-3/TRBV12-4	TRBJ2-5	TGTGCCAGCAGTTTAGCGGGGGGGCTAAAGACCCAGTACTTC	CASSLAGGLKTQYF
TRBD1	few	14	TRBV7-9	TRBJ1-6	TGTGCCAGCAGCTTTGGGACAGGCAATTCACCCCTCCACTTT	CASSFGTGNSPLHF
-	few	14	TRBV5-1	TRBJ2-1	TGCGCCAGCAGCTCGACCTCCGGACGGGGTGAGCAGTTCTTC	CASSSTSGRGEQFF
-	few	14	TRBV9	TRBJ1-3	TGTGCCAGCAGCACCGGAAGTGGGGGAAACACCATATATTTT	CASSTGSGGNTIYF
TRBD1	few	15	TRBV7-6	TRBJ2-5	TGTGCCAGCACCCTTTATCAGGGGGCTCAAGAGACCCAGTACTTC	CASTLYQGAQETQYF
-	few	13	TRBV9	TRBJ1-1	TGTGCCAGCAGCGACACATGGAACACTGAAGCTTTCTTT	CASSDTWNTEAFF
TRBD2	few	14	TRBV12-3/TRBV12-4	TRBJ2-1	TGTGCCAGCAGGGTCGCGGGGGGGTACAATGAGCAGTTCTTC	CASRVAGGYNEQFF
TRBD1	once	16	TRBV4-2	TRBJ2-7	TGTGCCAGCAGCCACTTCGCCGGGACAGGATACTACGAGCAGTACTTC	CASSHFAGTGYYEQYF
-	-	12	TRBV6-5	TRBJ2-7	TGTGCCAGCACCGGGGACTTCTACGAGCAGTACTTC	CASTGDFYEQYF
TRBD2	-	16	TRBV15	TRBJ2-1	TGTGCCACCAGCGGCGGGACTAGCGGGACCGGGGGGCAGCAGTTCTTC	CATSGGTSGTGGQQFF
TRBD1	few	19	TRBV6-6	TRBJ1-2	TGTGCCAGCAGTTACTCGATAAAGGCACAGGGGCCGGGGGACTATGGCTACACCTTC	CASSYSIKAQGPGDYGYTF
-	few	15	TRBV5-1	TRBJ2-7	TGCGCCAGCTCCCCCCTCGACAGGGGACTAGGGAAGGAGTACTTC	CASSPLDRGLGKEYF
-	few	14	TRBV4-3	TRBJ2-1	TGCGCCAGCAGCCAAAGAGGGGGGAACAATGAGCAGTTCTTC	CASSQRGGNNEQFF
-	-	12	TRBV18	TRBJ1-5	TGTGCCAGCTCACGGGCGAATCAGCCCCAGCATTTT	CASSRANQPQHF
TRBD1	few	16	TRBV7-6	TRBJ2-2	TGTGCCAGCAAGCAGGGACAGGCGAGGAACACCGGGGAGCTGTTTTTT	CASKQGQARNTGELFF
TRBD1	-	14	TRBV12-3/TRBV12-4	TRBJ1-6	TGTGCCAGCAGCCAGGGACAGAGGAATTCACCCCTCCACTTT	CASSQGQRNSPLHF
-	few	14	TRBV20-1	TRBJ1-2	TGCAGTGCCCCAGACAATCAGGCGAACTATGGCTACACCTTC	CSAPDNQANYGYTF
TRBD2	few	15	TRBV20-1	TRBJ2-1	TGCAGTGCCTATCCGACTAGCGGGGGGTATGGTGAGCAGTTCTTC	CSAYPTSGGYGEQFF
-	-	12	TRBV20-1	TRBJ2-1	TGCAGCTCTTCGGTGGCGAGGAATGAGCAGTTCTTC	CSSSVARNEQFF
TRBD2	-	15	TRBV4-1	TRBJ2-1	TGCGCCAGCAGTCATAGCGGGGGGGCCTACAATGAGCAGTTCTTC	CASSHSGGAYNEQFF
TRBD1	few	13	TRBV27	TRBJ2-1	TGTGCCAGCAGACCCGGACAGGGTGGGGAGCAGTTCTTC	CASRPGQGGEQFF
-	few	16	TRBV7-6	TRBJ2-1	TGTGCCAGCAGCTTAGTAGGAGAGAGCTCCTACAATGAGCAGTTCTTC	CASSLVGESSYNEQFF
-	few	12	TRBV4-2	TRBJ2-7	TGTGCCAGCAGCCGAGACCAATACGAGCAGTACTTC	CASSRDQYEQYF
TRBD1	-	13	TRBV6-5	TRBJ1-1	TGTGCCAGCAGTCAAACAGGGGAAGGGGCAGCTTTCTTT	CASSQTGEGAAFF
-	-	14	TRBV5-1	TRBJ1-1	TGCGCCAGCAGAAGAGGGGACCTGAACACTGAAGCTTTCTTT	CASRRGDLNTEAFF
-	few	10	TRBV29-1	TRBJ1-2	TGCAGCGTCTCTGAGACTGGCTACACCTTC	CSVSETGYTF
TRBD2	-	15	TRBV24-1	TRBJ2-1	TGTGCCACCAGTCCCAGCGGGAGGGCCAAAAATGAGCAGTTCTTC	CATSPSGRAKNEQFF
TRBD1	-	14	TRBV12-3/TRBV12-4	TRBJ1-2	TGTGCCAGCAGTTTCCTGACAGGGGACTATGGCTACACCTTC	CASSFLTGDYGYTF
-	few	14	TRBV13	TRBJ2-5	TGTGCCAGCAGCGTTGTGGCTATTAAAGAGACCCAGTACTTC	CASSVVAIKETQYF
-	few	13	TRBV6-5	TRBJ2-7	TGTGCCAGCAGCCAACTAGTATCCTACGAGCAGTACTTC	CASSQLVSYEQYF
-	-	16	TRBV9	TRBJ2-7	TGTGCCAGCAGCACTAGTGGAGACAGCTATTCCTACGAGCAGTACTTC	CASSTSGDSYSYEQYF
-	-	15	TRBV19	TRBJ1-5	TGTGCCAGTACCTTGGACAGAAATAGCAATCAGCCCCAGCATTTT	CASTLDRNSNQPQHF
-	-	14	TRBV3-1	TRBJ2-3	TGTGCCAGCAGCCAAGGGGGACTGACAGGAACGCAGTATTTT	CASSQGGLTGTQYF
-	-	14	TRBV20-1	TRBJ2-7	TGCAGTGCCTATCGACAGGGACTTTACTACGAGCAGTACTTC	CSAYRQGLYYEQYF
-	-	16	TRBV15	TRBJ2-5	TGTGCCACCAGCAGAGATCCGATGGGGGGCGGGGAGACCCAGTACTTC	CATSRDPMGGGETQYF
TRBD1	-	13	TRBV24-1	TRBJ2-1	TGTGCCACCGGGGAGACAGGGTACAATGAGCAGTTCTTC	CATGETGYNEQFF
-	few	11	TRBV12-3/TRBV12-4	TRBJ2-1	TGTGCCAGCAGGTTTCGCAATGAGCAGTTCTTC	CASRFRNEQFF
-	-	13	TRBV5-1	TRBJ2-7	TGCGCCAGCAGCTTGGACGACAGCTACGAGCAGTACTTC	CASSLDDSYEQYF
-	-	13	TRBV5-6	TRBJ2-1	TGTGCCAGCAGCTTGGCTCTGACTACTGAGCAGTTCTTC	CASSLALTTEQFF
TRBD2	-	14	TRBV20-1	TRBJ2-3	TGCAGTGCTAGGGGACTAGCGGGCAAGGATACGCAGTATTTT	CSARGLAGKDTQYF
TRBD1	few	14	TRBV27	TRBJ2-3	TGTGCCAGCAGTAGCGACAGGGGACGGGTTACGCAGTATTTT	CASSSDRGRVTQYF